This record concerns one TCR beta chain sequence. Its matching antigen is unknown. Vbeta (60) and Jbeta (13) primers were used in the PCR. The method was immunoSEQ multiplex PCR; TCRdb's version includes in-frame clones alone and lacks a portion of them. The data contain 150,000 to 200,000 clones, 70% of them seen just once; the ten biggest clones take up around 4.6%. The CDR3 extends over 15 amino acids. The V gene lost 0 bases and the J gene lost 9 bases, with 15 bases spanning the gap. CDR1 and CDR2 (germline): MNHNS, SASEGT. This specimen comes from a study of cytomegalovirus exposure and HLA in healthy donors. Study-wide context: Most donors, about 77% of around 400 genotyped, fell in the Caucasian-associated ancestry cluster. General observations from the study: With DRB1 most and HLA-C fewest, TCR association rates differed between HLA loci in a later analysis.

Sequenced sample: PBMCs. The sequence was obtained from a man aged 18 to 35 in good health and CMV-seropositive. The rearrangement links TRBV6-1 to TRBJ1-3; a weak D match, TRBD1 (6 bases). Here the CDR3 DNA reads TGTGCCAGCAGTGAAGCGCCGGCTTTCAGGGGCACCATATATTTT. It codes for CASSEAPAFRGTIYF.